Sequencing of this TCR beta chain was carried out in a study of blood T cell repertoires in COVID-19. The CDR3 length is 14 residues. V shed 6 bases and J shed 2 bases, with 8 bases lying between them. Germline V gene data show CDR1 as LGHDT and CDR2 as YNNKEL (reference sequence). Only in-frame clones appear in the TCRdb table, and some are missing; sequencing was by immunoSEQ multiplex PCR. The sample shows roughly 180,000 clones, roughly 85% of them seen only once. Participants were aged roughly 18 to 90 years from approximately 23 US areas. The J gene is TRBJ2-6, the V gene TRBV3-1 (or the pseudogene TRBV3-2), with D possibly being TRBD2 (5 bases). This TCR came from a man aged 55 to 70 who had recovered from COVID-19. The specimen was PBMCs or T cells enriched from blood (not recorded which). CDR3 DNA: TGTGCCAGCAGTCGGGAAGCTGGGGCCAACGTCCTGACTTTC. Translation gives CASSREAGANVLTF.